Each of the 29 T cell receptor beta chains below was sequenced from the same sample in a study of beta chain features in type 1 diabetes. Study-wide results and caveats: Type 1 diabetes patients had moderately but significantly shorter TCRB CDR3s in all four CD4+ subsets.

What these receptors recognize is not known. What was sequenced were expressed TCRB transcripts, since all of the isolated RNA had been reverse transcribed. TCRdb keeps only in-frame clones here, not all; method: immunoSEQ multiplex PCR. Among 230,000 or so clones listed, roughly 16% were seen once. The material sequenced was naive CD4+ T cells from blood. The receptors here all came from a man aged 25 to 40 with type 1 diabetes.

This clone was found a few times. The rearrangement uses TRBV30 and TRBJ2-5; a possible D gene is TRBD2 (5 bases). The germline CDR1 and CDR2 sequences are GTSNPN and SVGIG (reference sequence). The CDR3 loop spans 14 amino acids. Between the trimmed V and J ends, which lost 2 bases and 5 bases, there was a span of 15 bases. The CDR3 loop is CAWSFTGLSETQYF. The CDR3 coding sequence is TGTGCCTGGAGTTTTACGGGATTGAGCGAGACCCAGTACTTC.

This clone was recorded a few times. The CDR3 region is CASSFSGRQETQYF. The CDR3 DNA reads TGTGCCAGCAGTTTCTCGGGACGCCAAGAGACCCAGTACTTC. The V gene is TRBV28, the J gene TRBJ2-5; the D call may be TRBD1 or TRBD2 (5 bases each). Germline lookup yields CDR1 MDHEN and CDR2 SYDVKM. This CDR3 has 14 residues. V dropped 3 bases and J dropped 1 base, with 9 bases sitting between them.

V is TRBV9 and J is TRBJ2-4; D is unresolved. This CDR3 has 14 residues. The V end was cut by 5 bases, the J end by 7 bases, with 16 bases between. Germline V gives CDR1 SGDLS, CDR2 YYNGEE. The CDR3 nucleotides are TGTGCCAGCAGTGCAATGGGTGGAAAGAACATTCAGTACTTC. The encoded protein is CASSAMGGKNIQYF.

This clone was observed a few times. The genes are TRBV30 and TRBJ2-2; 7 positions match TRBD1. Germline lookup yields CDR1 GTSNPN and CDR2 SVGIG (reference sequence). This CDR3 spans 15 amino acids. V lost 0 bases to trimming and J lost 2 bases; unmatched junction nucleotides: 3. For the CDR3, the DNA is TGTGCCTGGAGTGTCGCAGGGGGAAACACCGGGGAGCTGTTTTTT. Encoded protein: CAWSVAGGNTGELFF.

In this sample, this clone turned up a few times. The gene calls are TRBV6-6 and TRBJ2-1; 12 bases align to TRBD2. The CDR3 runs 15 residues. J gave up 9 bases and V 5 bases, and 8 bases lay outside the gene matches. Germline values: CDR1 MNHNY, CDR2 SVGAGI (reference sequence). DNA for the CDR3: TGTGCCAGCAGTCGCCTAGCGGGAGGGCCGGGTGAGCAGTTCTTC. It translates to CASSRLAGGPGEQFF.

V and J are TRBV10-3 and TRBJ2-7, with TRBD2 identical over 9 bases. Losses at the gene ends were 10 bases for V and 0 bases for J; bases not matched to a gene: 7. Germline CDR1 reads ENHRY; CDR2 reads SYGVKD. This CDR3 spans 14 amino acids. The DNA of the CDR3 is TGTGCCACCATTAGCGGGAGCGGCTCCTACGAGCAGTACTTC. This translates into CATISGSGSYEQYF.

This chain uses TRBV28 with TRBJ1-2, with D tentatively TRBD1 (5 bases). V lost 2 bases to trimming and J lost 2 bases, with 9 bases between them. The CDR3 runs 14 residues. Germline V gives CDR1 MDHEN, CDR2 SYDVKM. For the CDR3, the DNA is TGTGCCAGCAGTTTACGACAGACAAACTATGGCTACACCTTC. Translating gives CASSLRQTNYGYTF.

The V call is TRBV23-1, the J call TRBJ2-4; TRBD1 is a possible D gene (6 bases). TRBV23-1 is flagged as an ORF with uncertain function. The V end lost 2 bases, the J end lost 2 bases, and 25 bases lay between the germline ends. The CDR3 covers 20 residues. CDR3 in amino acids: CASSQGAGAGERLTKNIQYF. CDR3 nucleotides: TGCGCCAGCAGTCAAGGGGCCGGGGCAGGGGAGAGACTTACCAAAAACATTCAGTACTTC.

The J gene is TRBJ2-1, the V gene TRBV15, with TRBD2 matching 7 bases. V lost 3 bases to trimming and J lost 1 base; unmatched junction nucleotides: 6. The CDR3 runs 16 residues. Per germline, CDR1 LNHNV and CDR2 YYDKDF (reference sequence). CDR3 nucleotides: TGTGCCACCAGCAGGGCAAGCGGGATATCCTACAATGAGCAGTTCTTC. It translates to CATSRASGISYNEQFF.

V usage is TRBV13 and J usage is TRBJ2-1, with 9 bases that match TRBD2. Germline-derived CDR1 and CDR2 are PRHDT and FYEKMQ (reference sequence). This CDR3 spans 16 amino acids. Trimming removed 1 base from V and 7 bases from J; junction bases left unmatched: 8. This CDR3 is CASSLVGGRAGNEQFF. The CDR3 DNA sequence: TGTGCCAGCAGCTTAGTTGGCGGGAGGGCCGGAAATGAGCAGTTCTTC.

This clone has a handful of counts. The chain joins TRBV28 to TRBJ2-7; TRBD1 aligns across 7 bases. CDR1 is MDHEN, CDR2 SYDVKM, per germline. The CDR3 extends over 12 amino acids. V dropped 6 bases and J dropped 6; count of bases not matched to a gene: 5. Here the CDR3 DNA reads TGTGCCAGCAGCGGACAGGTTGGCGAGCAGTACTTC. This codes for CASSGQVGEQYF.

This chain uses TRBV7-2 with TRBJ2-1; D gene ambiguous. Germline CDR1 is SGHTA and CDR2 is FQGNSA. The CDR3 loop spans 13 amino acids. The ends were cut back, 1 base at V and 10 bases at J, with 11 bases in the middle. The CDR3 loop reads CASSLDTWTEQFF. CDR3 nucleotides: TGTGCCAGCAGCTTAGACACCTGGACCGAGCAGTTCTTC.

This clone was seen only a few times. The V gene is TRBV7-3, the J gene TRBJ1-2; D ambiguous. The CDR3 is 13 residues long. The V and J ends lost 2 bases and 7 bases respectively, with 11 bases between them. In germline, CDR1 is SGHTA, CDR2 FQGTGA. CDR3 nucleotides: TGTGCCAGCAGCTTAGGTGAATGGGTTGGCTACACCTTC. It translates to CASSLGEWVGYTF.

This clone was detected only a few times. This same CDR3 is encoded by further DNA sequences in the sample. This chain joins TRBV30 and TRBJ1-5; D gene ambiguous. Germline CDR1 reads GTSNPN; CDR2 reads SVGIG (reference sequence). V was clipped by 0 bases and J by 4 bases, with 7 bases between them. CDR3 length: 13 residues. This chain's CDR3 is CAWSVRQNQPQHF. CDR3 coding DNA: TGTGCCTGGAGTGTCCGACAAAATCAGCCCCAGCATTTT.

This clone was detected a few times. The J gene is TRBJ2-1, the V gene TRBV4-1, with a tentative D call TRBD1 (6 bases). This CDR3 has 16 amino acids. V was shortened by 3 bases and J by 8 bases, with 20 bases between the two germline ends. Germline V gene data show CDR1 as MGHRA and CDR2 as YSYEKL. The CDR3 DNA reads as TGCGCCAGCAGCCACCCAGGGGCGAGGCGGGTATATGAGCAGTTCTTC. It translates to CASSHPGARRVYEQFF.

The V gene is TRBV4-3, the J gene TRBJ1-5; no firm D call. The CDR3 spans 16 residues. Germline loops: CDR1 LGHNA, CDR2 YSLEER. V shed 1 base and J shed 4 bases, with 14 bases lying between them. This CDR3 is CASSQGVAGGNQPQHF. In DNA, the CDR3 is TGCGCCAGCAGCCAAGGAGTGGCAGGCGGGAATCAGCCCCAGCATTTT.

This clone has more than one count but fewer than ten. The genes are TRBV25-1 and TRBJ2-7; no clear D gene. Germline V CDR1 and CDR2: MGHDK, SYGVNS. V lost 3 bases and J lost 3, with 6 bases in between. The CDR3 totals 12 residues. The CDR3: CASSDKDYEQYF. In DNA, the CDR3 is TGTGCCAGCAGTGATAAAGACTACGAGCAGTACTTC.

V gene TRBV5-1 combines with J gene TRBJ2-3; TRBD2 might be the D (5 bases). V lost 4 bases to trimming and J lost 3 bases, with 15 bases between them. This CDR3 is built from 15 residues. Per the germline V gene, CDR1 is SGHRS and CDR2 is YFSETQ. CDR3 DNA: TGCGCCAGCAGCAGTCTAGCCGTTCGGACAGATACGCAGTATTTT. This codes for CASSSLAVRTDTQYF.

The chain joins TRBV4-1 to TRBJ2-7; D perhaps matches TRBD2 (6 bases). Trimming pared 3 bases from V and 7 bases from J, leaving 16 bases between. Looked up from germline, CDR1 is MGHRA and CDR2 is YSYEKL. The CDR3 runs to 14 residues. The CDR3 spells CASSHPGGDGEQYF. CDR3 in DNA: TGCGCCAGCAGCCACCCCGGAGGGGATGGGGAGCAGTACTTC.

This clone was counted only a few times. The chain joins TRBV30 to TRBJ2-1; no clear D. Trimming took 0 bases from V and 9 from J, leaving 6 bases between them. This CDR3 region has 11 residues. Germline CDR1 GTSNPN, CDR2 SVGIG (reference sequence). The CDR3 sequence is CAWSVMGEQFF. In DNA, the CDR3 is TGTGCCTGGAGTGTAATGGGTGAGCAGTTCTTC.

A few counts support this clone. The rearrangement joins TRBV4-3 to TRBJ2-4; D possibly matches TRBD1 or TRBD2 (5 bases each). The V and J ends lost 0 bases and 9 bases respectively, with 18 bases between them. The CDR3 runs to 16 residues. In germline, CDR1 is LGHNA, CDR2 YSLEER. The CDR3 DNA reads TGCGCCAGCAGCCAAGATGGCCGTGGGGGAAAGGGCATTCAGTACTTC. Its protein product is CASSQDGRGGKGIQYF.

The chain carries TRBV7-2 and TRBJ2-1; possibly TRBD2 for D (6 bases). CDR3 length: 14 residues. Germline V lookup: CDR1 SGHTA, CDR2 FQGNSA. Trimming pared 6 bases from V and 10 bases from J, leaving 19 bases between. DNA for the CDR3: TGTGCCAGCAGGATTTATCGGGAGCGCGACGAGCAGTTCTTC. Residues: CASRIYRERDEQFF.

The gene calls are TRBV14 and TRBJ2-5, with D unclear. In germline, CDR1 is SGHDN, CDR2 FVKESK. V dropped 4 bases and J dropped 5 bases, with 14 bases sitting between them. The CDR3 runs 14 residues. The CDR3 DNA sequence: TGTGCCAGCAGCCCGACCGGGCCCTCGGAGACCCAGTACTTC. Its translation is CASSPTGPSETQYF.

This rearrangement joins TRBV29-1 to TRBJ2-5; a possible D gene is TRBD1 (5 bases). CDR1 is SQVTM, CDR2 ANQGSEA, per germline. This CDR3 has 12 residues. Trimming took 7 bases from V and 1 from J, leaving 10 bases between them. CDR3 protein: CSGAGAQETQYF. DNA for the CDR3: TGCAGCGGTGCTGGGGCCCAAGAGACCCAGTACTTC.

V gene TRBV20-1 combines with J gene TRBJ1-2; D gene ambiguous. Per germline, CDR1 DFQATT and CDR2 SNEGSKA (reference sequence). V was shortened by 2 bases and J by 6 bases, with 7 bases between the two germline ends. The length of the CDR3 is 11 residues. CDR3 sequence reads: CSARRLDGYTF. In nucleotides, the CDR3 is TGCAGTGCTAGACGGCTCGATGGCTACACCTTC.

The CDR3 DNA is TGCAGCGTTGAGGCGCAGAATAATGAAAAACTGTTTTTT. This codes for CSVEAQNNEKLFF. The rearrangement joins TRBV29-1 to TRBJ1-4; D is ambiguous. Germline assignment: CDR1 SQVTM and CDR2 ANQGSEA. V gave up 3 bases and J gave up 4 bases, with 9 bases separating them. This CDR3 spans 13 amino acids.

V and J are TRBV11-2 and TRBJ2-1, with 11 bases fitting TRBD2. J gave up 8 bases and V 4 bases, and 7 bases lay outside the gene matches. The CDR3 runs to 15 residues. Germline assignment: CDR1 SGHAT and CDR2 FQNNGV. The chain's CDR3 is CASSSVSGRAYEQFF. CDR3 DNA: TGTGCCAGCAGCTCCGTTAGCGGGAGGGCCTATGAGCAGTTCTTC.

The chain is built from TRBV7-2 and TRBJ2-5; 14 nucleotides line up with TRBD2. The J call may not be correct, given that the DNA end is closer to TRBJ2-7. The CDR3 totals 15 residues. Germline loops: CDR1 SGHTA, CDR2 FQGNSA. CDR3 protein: CASSPGLAGAPEQYF. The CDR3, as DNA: TGTGCCAGCAGCCCGGGACTAGCGGGAGCGCCCGAGCAGTACTTC.

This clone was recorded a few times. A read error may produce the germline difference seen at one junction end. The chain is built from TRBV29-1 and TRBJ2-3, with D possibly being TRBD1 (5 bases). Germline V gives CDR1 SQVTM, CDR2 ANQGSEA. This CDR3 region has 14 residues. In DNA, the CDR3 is TGCAGCCTTGAGTCCCGCTCAGGGTCAGATACGCAGTATTTT. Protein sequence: CSLESRSGSDTQYF.